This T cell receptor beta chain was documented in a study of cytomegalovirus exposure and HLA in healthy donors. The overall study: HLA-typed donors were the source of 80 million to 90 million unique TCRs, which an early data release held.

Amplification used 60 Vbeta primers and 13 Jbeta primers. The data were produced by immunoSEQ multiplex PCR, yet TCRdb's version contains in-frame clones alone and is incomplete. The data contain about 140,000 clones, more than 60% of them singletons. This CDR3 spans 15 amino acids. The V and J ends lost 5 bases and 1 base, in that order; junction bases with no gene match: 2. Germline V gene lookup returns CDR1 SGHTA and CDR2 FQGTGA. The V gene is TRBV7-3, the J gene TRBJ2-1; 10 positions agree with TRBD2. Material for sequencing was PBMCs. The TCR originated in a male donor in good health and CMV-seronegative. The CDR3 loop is CASSLSGGSYNEQFF. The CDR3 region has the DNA TGTGCCAGCAGCCTTAGCGGGGGGTCCTACAATGAGCAGTTCTTC.